The 11 T cell receptor beta chains below were found in one sample sequenced in a study of breast tumors, draining lymph nodes, adjacent tissues. TCRdb ran MiXCR on the multiplex PCR reads and lists one entry per CDR3 protein. In the table there are about 180,000 distinct CDR3 sequences, about 33% of which are singletons. Samples came from axillary lymph nodes draining the breast cancer. The source material was axillary lymph node tissue. The receptors shown here come from a female donor with breast cancer. Some clones in this sample may be carry-over from other donors' samples.

This clonotype occurred many times. The gene calls are TRBV12-3 or TRBV12-4 and TRBJ1-3; D unresolved. This CDR3 contains 16 residues. Trimming left V 6 bases short and J 3 bases short, with 18 bases between. The CDR3 reads CASSPQTPGLGNTIYF. CDR3 nucleotide sequence: TGTGCCAGCAGCCCTCAAACTCCGGGTCTTGGAAACACCATATATTTT.

The CDR3 DNA sequence: TGTGCCAGCAGCTTGCAACGAAAAAGGGCAGATTGCCAAGAGACCCAGTACTTC. Its protein is CASSLQRKRADCQETQYF. V and J are TRBV7-3 and TRBJ2-5, with D unclear. The germline gives CDR1 SGHTA, CDR2 FQGTGA. This CDR3 spans 18 amino acids. V was clipped by 3 bases and J by 1 base, with 21 bases between them.

This clonotype has a count of ten or more. The chain is built from TRBV5-1 and TRBJ2-1; D is undetermined. Germline CDR1 and CDR2: SGHRS and YFSETQ. V lost 0 bases and J lost 10, with 17 bases in between. The CDR3 is 15 amino acids. The CDR3 nucleotides read TGCGCCAGCAGCTTGGACGACCTCGTCTACATCGAGCAGTTCTTC. It is translated as CASSLDDLVYIEQFF. The whole variable domain, remainder taken from reference TRBV5-1 and TRBJ2-1, is KAGVTQTPRYLIKTRGQQVTLSCSPISGHRSVSWYQQTPGQGLQFLFEYFSETQRNKGNFPGRFSGRQFSNSRSEMNVSTLELGDSALYLCASSLDDLVYIEQFFGPGTRLTVL.

At least ten counts were recorded for this clonotype. V is TRBV24-1 and J is TRBJ1-3, with 8 bases lining up with TRBD1. This CDR3 has 18 amino acids. Losses at the gene ends were 4 bases for V and 1 base for J; bases not matched to a gene: 11. Germline loops: CDR1 KGHDR, CDR2 SFDVKD. The chain's CDR3 is CATSETRTGRPSGNTIYF. Written as DNA, the CDR3 is TGTGCCACCAGTGAAACTAGGACAGGGCGGCCATCTGGAAACACCATATATTTT.

The table lists this clonotype with many counts. The genes are TRBV19 and TRBJ1-2; D is ambiguous. The CDR3 is made up of 13 amino acids. Per germline, CDR1 LNHDA and CDR2 SQIVND (reference sequence). Trimming cost V 9 bases and J 4 bases, with 15 bases left between them. The CDR3 DNA reads as TGTGCCAGCCACCCCCTGGCAGCCTATGGCTACACCTTC. This encodes CASHPLAAYGYTF.

The chain recombines TRBV20-1 with TRBJ2-5; possibly TRBD1 or TRBD2 for D (5 bases each). Trimming removed 2 bases at V and 5 bases at J, with 21 bases between. This CDR3 is built from 16 residues. Germline CDR1 DFQATT, CDR2 SNEGSKA (reference sequence). The CDR3 DNA is TGCAGTGCTAGACCGGGTGGGTCGGGGCCTTCGGAGACCCAGTACTTC. It specifies CSARPGGSGPSETQYF.

This clonotype came up many times. The chain recombines TRBV12-3 or TRBV12-4 with TRBJ1-5; 7 nucleotides line up with TRBD1. The CDR3 is 14 amino acids. V was clipped by 6 bases and J by 3 bases; unmatched bases: 5. The CDR3 loop reads CASSTGVPNQPQHF. Here the CDR3 DNA reads TGTGCCAGCAGCACAGGGGTTCCCAATCAGCCCCAGCATTTT.

The chain combines TRBV7-2 with TRBJ1-4, with D perhaps matching TRBD1 (6 bases). The CDR3 totals 18 residues. V gave up 0 bases and J gave up 1 base, with 15 bases separating them. Germline V gene sequence: CDR1 SGHTA, CDR2 FQGNSA. CDR3 sequence reads: CASSLAEGGRGTNEKLFF. CDR3 DNA sequence: TGTGCCAGCAGCTTAGCTGAGGGGGGGCGGGGAACTAATGAAAAACTGTTTTTT.

Details on this clonotype: Just one base apart from a much larger clone, this may be a read error. The chain joins TRBV9 to TRBJ2-7, with D maybe TRBD2 (5 bases). V lost 3 bases to trimming and J lost 3 bases, with 13 bases between them. The CDR3 runs 14 residues. Germline V gives CDR1 SGDLS, CDR2 YYNGEE. CDR3 in amino acids: CASSGLTGNYEQYF. CDR3 sequence (DNA): TGTGCCAGCAGCGGACTAACGGGAAACTACGAGCAGTACTTC.

Ten or more counts support this clonotype. V and J are TRBV7-9 and TRBJ1-3; 7 bases align to TRBD1. The V gene end was trimmed by 5 bases and the J gene end by 4 bases; junction bases not matched to a gene: 20. The CDR3 has 19 amino acids. Germline CDR1 SEHNR, CDR2 FQNEAQ (reference sequence). The CDR3 coding sequence is TGTGCCAGCAGCCTGAACAGTATGGGACAGCTGATGGGGGGAAACACCATATATTTT. Amino acids: CASSLNSMGQLMGGNTIYF.

In regard to this clonotype: A junction end diverges from the germline sequence, so it may reflect a read error. The chain recombines TRBV7-9 with TRBJ1-2; unclear D gene. Germline V gives CDR1 SEHNR, CDR2 FQNEAQ (reference sequence). This CDR3 contains 14 residues. The CDR3 sequence is CAGSLSRITDGCTF. The CDR3 DNA follows: TGTGCCGGCAGCTTATCGCGGATCACGGATGGCTGCACCTTC.